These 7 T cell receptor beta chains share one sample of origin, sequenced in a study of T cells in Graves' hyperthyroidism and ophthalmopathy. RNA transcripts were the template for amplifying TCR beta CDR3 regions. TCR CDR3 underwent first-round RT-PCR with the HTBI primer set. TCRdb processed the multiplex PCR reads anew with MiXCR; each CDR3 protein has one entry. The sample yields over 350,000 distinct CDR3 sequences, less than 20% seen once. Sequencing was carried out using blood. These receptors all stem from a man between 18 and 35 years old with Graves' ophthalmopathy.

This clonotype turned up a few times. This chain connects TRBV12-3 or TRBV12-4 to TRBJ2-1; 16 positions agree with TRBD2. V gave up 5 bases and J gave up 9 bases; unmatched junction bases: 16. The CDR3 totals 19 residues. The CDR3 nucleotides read TGTGCCAGCAGTCTGTCCGGGACTAGCGGGGGGGGTTTAAGGGCTGAGCAGTTCTTC. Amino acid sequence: CASSLSGTSGGGLRAEQFF.

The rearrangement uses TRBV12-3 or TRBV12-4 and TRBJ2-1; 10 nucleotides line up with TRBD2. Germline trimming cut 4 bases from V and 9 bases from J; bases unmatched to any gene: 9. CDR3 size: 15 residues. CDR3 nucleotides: TGTGCCAGCAGTTACCGACTAGCGGGCTTGTCTGAGCAGTTCTTC. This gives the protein CASSYRLAGLSEQFF.

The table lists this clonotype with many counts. The DNA for the CDR3 is TGCGCCAGCAGGCCTGACAGGTTCAGAAGCACAGATACGCAGTATTTT. Amino acid sequence: CASRPDRFRSTDTQYF. V usage is TRBV5-1 and J usage is TRBJ2-3; TRBD1 might be the D (6 bases). The germline CDR1 and CDR2 sequences are SGHRS and YFSETQ. This CDR3 is 16 amino acids long. Deletions cut 5 bases from V and 0 bases from J, with 16 bases between.

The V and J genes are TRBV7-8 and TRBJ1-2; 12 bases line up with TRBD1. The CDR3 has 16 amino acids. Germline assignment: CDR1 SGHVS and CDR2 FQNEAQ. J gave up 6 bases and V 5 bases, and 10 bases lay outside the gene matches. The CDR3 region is CASSVRDRGREDGYTF. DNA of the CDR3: TGTGCCAGCAGCGTCCGGGACAGGGGGCGAGAGGATGGCTACACCTTC.

The CDR3 DNA reads as TGTGCCAGCCCCCTCCCTGGTGGGGAACCAACCCAGTACTTC. Translation: CASPLPGGEPTQYF. The rearrangement uses TRBV6-1 and TRBJ2-5, with D unresolved. CDR1 is MNHNS and CDR2 is SASEGT in the germline V gene. This CDR3 has 14 residues. The V end was cut by 8 bases, the J end by 8 bases, with 21 bases between.

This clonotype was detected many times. The CDR3 sequence is CASSLGESDSPLHF. CDR3 nucleotides: TGTGCCAGCAGTTTAGGCGAATCTGATTCACCCCTCCACTTT. The J gene is TRBJ1-6, the V gene TRBV12-3 or TRBV12-4; D gene ambiguous. With 1 base removed from V and 8 bases from J, the gap between germline ends came to 9 bases. This CDR3 has 14 amino acids.

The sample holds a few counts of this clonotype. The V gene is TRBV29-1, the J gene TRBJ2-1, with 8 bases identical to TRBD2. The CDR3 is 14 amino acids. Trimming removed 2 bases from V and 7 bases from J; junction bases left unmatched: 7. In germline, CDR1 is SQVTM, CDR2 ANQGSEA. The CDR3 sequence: CSVEPRLARNEQFF. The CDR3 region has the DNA TGCAGCGTTGAACCGCGACTAGCGAGGAATGAGCAGTTCTTC.